This TCR beta chain was sequenced during a study of OX40 agonist ivuxolimab in advanced cancers. Findings and caveats of the study: Antigen specificity was not determined for the expanded peripheral T cells. CD4+ T cells averaged fewer expanded clones than CD8+ T cells. Some of the lowest clonal expansion was seen in partial responders at 0.1-3.0 mg/kg.

CDR1 MNHEY and CDR2 SMNVEV come from the germline V gene (reference sequence). The V end lost 0 bases, the J end lost 0 bases, and 6 bases lay between the germline ends. The CDR3 covers 15 residues. Patients were excluded for autoimmune disease history or systemic immunosuppression. A word on this clone: Its antigen is not identified.

Clones were sequenced by immunoSEQ multiplex PCR, and TCRdb holds only the in-frame ones, with some missing. The sample lists around 7,000 clones, approximately 78% occurring once. The V call is TRBV27, the J call TRBJ1-5; no firm D call. The sample here was CD4+ or CD8+ T cells sorted from blood, taken in a trial of the OX40 agonist ivuxolimab. The source of this sequence is an adult with an advanced solid tumor such as melanoma, head and neck, liver or kidney cancer. The CDR3 is CASSLSSASNQPQHF. The CDR3 region has the DNA TGTGCCAGCAGTTTATCGTCCGCTAGCAATCAGCCCCAGCATTTT.